This entry features one T cell receptor beta chain sequence. Antigen unknown. The read is 3 residues too short to cover the CDR3 end, so that end is filled in from the germline J gene. These data belong to a study of Tregs in tolerant kidney transplant recipients. Germline V CDR1 and CDR2: SGHNT, YENEEA. V lost 2 bases and J lost 2, with 5 bases in between. The CDR3 is 13 amino acids. The protocol was immunoSEQ multiplex PCR, while the TCRdb copy is restricted to in-frame clones and leaves out a portion. There are about 15,000 clones in the sample, with about 4% held by the top ten. The nonmyeloablative bone marrow transplants came from related graft donors, with transient mixed chimerism. Unstimulated regulatory T cells (CD4+CD25+CD127-), CD4+CD25- non-regulatory cells, CD4 and CD8 cells were FACS-sorted from thawed PBMCs. Study-wide findings and caveats: Expanding Tregs on activated donor B cells appeared to best identify donor-specific TCRbeta clones.

The sequencing here drew on CD4+ T cells from blood (PBMCs), taken 12 months after the transplant. The chain employs TRBV11-3 and TRBJ2-3; D remains unclear. The sequence was collected from a human patient who received a combined kidney and bone marrow transplant. The T cells may partly be graft donor cells. CDR3 in amino acids: CASSLRATDTQYF. CDR3 bases read: TGTGCCAGCAGCTTAAGGGCCACAGATACG.